A selection of T cell receptor beta chains follows, all from one sample in a study of CD8 T cells in Susac syndrome. In TCRdb, the immunoSEQ multiplex PCR reads were re-called with MiXCR into one record per CDR3 protein. The sample yields 180,000 or so distinct CDR3 sequences, around 95% seen once. What was sequenced was CD4+ T cells from PBMCs. The origin of the receptors is a human donor with multiple sclerosis. Both conserved end residues are part of each CDR3. A D gene is named only where the DNA matches it firmly. Clone size appears in some rows only: once, few, many, or a class for an expanded clone.

d_gene	abundance	v_gene	j_gene	CDR3nt	CDR3aa
TRBD1	-	TRBV6-4	TRBJ2-1	TGTGCCAGCAGTGACGAGGGGACAGGGATCTACAATGAGCAGTTCTTC	CASSDEGTGIYNEQFF
-	-	TRBV7-9	TRBJ1-5	TGTGCCAGCAGCCCGGGCTTTGATCAGCCCCAGCATTTT	CASSPGFDQPQHF
-	-	TRBV12-3/TRBV12-4	TRBJ2-1	TGTGCCAGCAGTTTAGGTGCAGGGGGGTACAATGAGCAGTTCTTC	CASSLGAGGYNEQFF
TRBD1	-	TRBV12-3/TRBV12-4	TRBJ2-1	TGTGCCAGCAGTCCTACCGGGACAGGGACCAATGAGCAGTTCTTC	CASSPTGTGTNEQFF
TRBD2	-	TRBV9	TRBJ2-1	TGTGCCAGCAGCCCACTAGCGGGGGCCTACAATGAGCAGTTCTTC	CASSPLAGAYNEQFF
-	-	TRBV30	TRBJ1-6	TGTGCTTCCCAGACGGGGGATTCACCCCTCCACTTT	CASQTGDSPLHF
-	-	TRBV30	TRBJ1-5	TGTGCCTGGAGTTGGGCGACTAATCAGCCCCAGCATTTT	CAWSWATNQPQHF
-	-	TRBV7-2	TRBJ2-3	TGTGCCAGCAGCTTCCCCAGAGATACGCAGTATTTT	CASSFPRDTQYF
TRBD1	-	TRBV30	TRBJ1-5	TGTGCCTGGAGTGAACAGGGGTCCCAGCCCCAGCATTTT	CAWSEQGSQPQHF
-	-	TRBV6-6	TRBJ1-1	TGTGCCAGCAGTTATGAGGGGGGCCTCACTGAAGCTTTCTTT	CASSYEGGLTEAFF
-	-	TRBV27	TRBJ2-1	TGTGCCAGCAGTTTGACGGGGCGGAATGAGCAGTTCTTC	CASSLTGRNEQFF
-	once	TRBV20-1	TRBJ2-1	TGCAGTGCAAAAGCGATCCCTAGAGGCAATGAGCAGTTCTTC	CSAKAIPRGNEQFF
-	-	TRBV12-3/TRBV12-4	TRBJ2-7	TGTGCCAGCAGTTTAGTTCCCCTCAGTTACGAGCAGTACTTC	CASSLVPLSYEQYF
-	-	TRBV7-9	TRBJ2-7	TGTGCCAGCAGCCAGGGAAGGTACGAGCAGTACTTC	CASSQGRYEQYF
-	-	TRBV30	TRBJ2-3	TGTGCCTGGAGTCCCGGGATAACAGATACGCAGTATTTT	CAWSPGITDTQYF
-	-	TRBV10-3	TRBJ2-7	TGTGCCATCAGTGACCCCGGGGGCAGAGGCGACTCCTACGAGCAGTACTTC	CAISDPGGRGDSYEQYF
-	-	TRBV6-2/TRBV6-3	TRBJ1-2	TGTGCCAGCAAGGGTACAGAGCTATTCGGCAACACCTTC	CASKGTELFGNTF
TRBD1	-	TRBV24-1	TRBJ2-3	TGTGCCACCAGTGATACGGGACAGGCATCGATTACAGATACGCAGTATTTT	CATSDTGQASITDTQYF
TRBD2	-	TRBV29-1	TRBJ2-1	TGCAGCGCCGATGTACTAGCGGGGACCGAGCAGTTCTTC	CSADVLAGTEQFF
-	-	TRBV29-1	TRBJ2-3	TGCAGCGTTAGGTTTCAGGGCACAGATACGCAGTATTTT	CSVRFQGTDTQYF
-	once	TRBV10-3	TRBJ2-7	TGTGCCATCACGGGGGTGGCAGGCTACGAGCAGTACTTC	CAITGVAGYEQYF
TRBD2	-	TRBV29-1	TRBJ2-5	TGCAGCGTTGAAGTCGGACTAGCGGGGGGGCTGGAGACCCAGTACTTC	CSVEVGLAGGLETQYF